Given below is one TCR beta chain in context. TCRdb's table, derived via immunoSEQ multiplex PCR, lists solely in-frame clones and lacks some. The data show about 75,000 clones, with 70% to 85% seen just once and under 25% held by the top ten. V lost 5 bases and J 7 bases, leaving 11 bases between the germline ends. CDR3 length: 13 residues. This sample stems from a study of blood T cell repertoires in COVID-19. The chain uses TRBV12-3 or TRBV12-4 and TRBJ1-4; D gene ambiguous. This receptor was identified in a woman aged 45-65 years with acute or convalescent COVID-19. The sequenced material came from peripheral blood. The DNA of the CDR3 is TGTGCCAGCAGTCTCATGGGGAGTGAAAAACTGTTTTTT. Encoded protein: CASSLMGSEKLFF.